The T cell receptor (beta chain) described here comes from a study of post-analysis software for immune sequencing data. Study-wide context: Recorded disease courses covered relapsing-remitting, secondary progressive and progressive-relapsing multiple sclerosis. Some patients had no subtype annotation.

Sequencing libraries made from TCR beta cDNA carried unique molecular identifiers. Input populations of 1 to 10 million T cells gave rise to around 480,000 cDNA molecules. In TCRdb, the PCR reads were re-called with MiXCR into one record per CDR3 protein. The sample consists of approximately 690,000 distinct CDR3 sequences, roughly three fifths of them appearing once. Findings and caveats of the study: Strong same-batch co-clustering of samples appeared with F measure clustering. Patients carried a handful of TRBV segments more frequently than controls did, and TRBV5-6, TRBV5-1 and TRBV20-1 were among them. Relative to controls, patients with multiple sclerosis showed significantly lower normalized Chao1 diversity.

The CDR3 sequence is 12 residues long. With 7 bases clipped from V and 11 bases from J, the junction kept 10 bases outside the gene matches. With respect to this clonotype: Its target is unknown.

The sequence was collected from a girl aged 2 to 9 with multiple sclerosis. The sample comprised blood. This chain links TRBV12-3 or TRBV12-4 with TRBJ1-1; 7 bases are a match to TRBD1. The CDR3 DNA reads TGTGCCAGCATTCTAGGGGGCGGGGGGGCTTTCTTT. Its protein product is CASILGGGGAFF.